This paragraph reports one TCR beta chain. What it recognizes is unknown. The V end was cut by 0 bases, the J end by 5 bases, with 10 bases between. The CDR3 is 14 amino acids. Per germline, CDR1 SGHTA and CDR2 FQGNSA. The CDR3 regions of TCR beta were amplified from RNA transcripts. During a first-round RT-PCR of the TCR CDR3, the HTBI primer set was used. One entry per CDR3 protein results from TCRdb running MiXCR on the multiplex PCR reads. The sample has around 440,000 distinct CDR3 sequences; approximately 14% are singletons. These data originate in a study of T cells in Graves' hyperthyroidism and ophthalmopathy. Notes on the study in general: Most clonotypes that expanded in the thyroid above 0.001 also showed up in blood.

Calling Graves' hyperthyroidism stable meant ophthalmopathy did not progress within 18 months. Hyperthyroidism, newly diagnosed and lasting under 2 months, affected patients aged 18 to 65. Exclusions: uncontrolled infection, other autoimmune disease, pregnancy, lactation. This sequence joins TRBV7-2 and TRBJ1-2; no reliable D call. Sequenced: blood. The receptor comes from a woman under 30 with Graves' hyperthyroidism. DNA of the CDR3: TGTGCCAGCAGCTTAGCCCCGGGTGCATATGGCTACACCTTC. This gives the protein CASSLAPGAYGYTF. The full variable domain, rest sourced from reference TRBV7-2 and TRBJ1-2, is GAGVSQSPSNKVTEKGKDVELRCDPISGHTALYWYRQSLGQGLEFLIYFQGNSAPDKSGLPSDRFSAERTGGSVSTLTIQRTQQEDSAVYLCASSLAPGAYGYTFGSGTRLTVV.